The 11 T cell receptor beta chains given below trace back to one sample, sequenced in a study of cytomegalovirus exposure and HLA in healthy donors. PCR was performed using 60 Vbeta and 13 Jbeta primers. Sequencing used immunoSEQ multiplex PCR; TCRdb keeps in-frame clones, though not all of them. In total, the table holds about 200,000 clones. Sequenced sample: PBMCs. All receptors come from a boy aged 5-17 years in good health and CMV-seronegative.

The V call is TRBV6-5, the J call TRBJ2-5; possibly TRBD2 for D (7 bases). Germline CDR1 reads MNHEY; CDR2 reads SVGAGI. The V end lost 6 bases, the J end lost 5 bases, and 16 bases lay between the germline ends. CDR3 size: 14 residues. Here the CDR3 DNA reads TGTGCCAGCAGCCGACCGGGGGGCTGGGAGACCCAGTACTTC. As protein: CASSRPGGWETQYF.

The rearrangement links TRBV4-1 to TRBJ2-7, with 9 bases fitting TRBD2. CDR1 and CDR2 from the germline V gene are MGHRA and YSYEKL. V lost 0 bases and J lost 4; bases outside the gene matches: 7. CDR3 length: 16 residues. DNA of the CDR3: TGCGCCAGCAGCCAAGAGACAGCGGGGGGATTTTACGAGCAGTACTTC. It codes for CASSQETAGGFYEQYF.

The chain has TRBV30 and TRBJ2-1; 7 bases are a match to TRBD2. CDR3 length: 12 amino acids. Trimming cost V 1 base and J 6 bases; bases outside gene matches: 0. Looked up from germline, CDR1 is GTSNPN and CDR2 is SVGIG (reference sequence). CDR3 bases: TGTGCCTGGAGTGGGGGGGGCAATGAGCAGTTCTTC. Its translation: CAWSGGGNEQFF.

V and J are TRBV28 and TRBJ1-1; 7 nucleotides align to TRBD1. V was clipped by 1 base and J by 0 bases; unmatched bases: 2. Germline V CDR1 and CDR2: MDHEN, SYDVKM. This CDR3 spans 15 amino acids. The CDR3 bases are TGTGCCAGCAGTTTATATCAGGGGGTGAACACTGAAGCTTTCTTT. Protein: CASSLYQGVNTEAFF. Using reference TRBV28 and TRBJ1-1 for the parts outside the CDR3, the full variable domain is DVKVTQSSRYLVKRTGEKVFLECVQDMDHENMFWYRQDPGLGLRLIYFSYDVKMKEKGDIPEGYSVSREKKERFSLILESASTNQTSMYLCASSLYQGVNTEAFFGQGTRLTVV.

The V call is TRBV9, the J call TRBJ2-7; D may be TRBD1 (6 bases). Looked up from germline, CDR1 is SGDLS and CDR2 is YYNGEE. V shed 2 bases and J shed 4 bases, with 13 bases lying between them. The CDR3 has 14 amino acids. This CDR3 reads CASSVLDSGYEQYF. CDR3 DNA: TGTGCCAGCAGCGTCCTGGACAGCGGATACGAGCAGTACTTC.

V usage is TRBV9 and J usage is TRBJ2-7; D is unclear. From germline, CDR1 is SGDLS and CDR2 YYNGEE. With 1 base removed from V and 1 base from J, the gap between germline ends came to 6 bases. The CDR3 extends over 13 amino acids. The CDR3 here is CASSVSESYEQYF. The DNA of the CDR3 is TGTGCCAGCAGCGTAAGTGAGTCCTACGAGCAGTACTTC.

This sequence joins TRBV7-8 and TRBJ1-4; D not certain. Germline-derived CDR1 and CDR2 are SGHVS and FQNEAQ. Trimming stripped 6 bases from V and 8 bases from J, with 16 bases between. This CDR3 contains 14 residues. CDR3 bases: TGTGCCAGCAGTTCCTTTGGGCGACGGGAAAAACTGTTTTTT. Translating it yields CASSSFGRREKLFF.

V gene TRBV7-3 combines with J gene TRBJ2-3; 10 nucleotides line up with TRBD2. Germline assignment: CDR1 SGHTA and CDR2 FQGTGA. Unmatched junction bases numbered 5, after V lost 5 bases and J lost 0 bases. This CDR3 spans 16 amino acids. CDR3 DNA sequence: TGTGCCAGCAGCCTACTAGCGGGGACTAGCACAGATACGCAGTATTTT. Residues: CASSLLAGTSTDTQYF.

The gene calls are TRBV5-1 and TRBJ2-6; TRBD1 matches 7 bases. CDR3 length: 14 residues. From germline, CDR1 is SGHRS and CDR2 YFSETQ. CDR3 DNA sequence: TGCGCGAGCCTTGAGGGACAGCCGTTCAACGTCCTGACTTTC. It yields the protein CASLEGQPFNVLTF.

The chain joins TRBV7-2 to TRBJ2-3; D gene unclear. Germline V gives CDR1 SGHTA, CDR2 FQGNSA. The CDR3 has 14 residues. V was trimmed by 3 bases and J by 2 bases, leaving 9 bases between them. DNA of the CDR3: TGTGCCAGCAGCTTCTTTTCCCTCACAGATACGCAGTATTTT. Translation: CASSFFSLTDTQYF.

The V call is TRBV5-1, the J call TRBJ2-5; TRBD2 matches at 7 bases. The germline gives CDR1 SGHRS, CDR2 YFSETQ. Trimming removed 4 bases from V and 5 bases from J; junction bases left unmatched: 8. This CDR3 comprises 14 residues. The CDR3 loop is CASSRLRDYETQYF. CDR3 coding DNA: TGCGCCAGCAGCCGCCTCCGGGACTATGAGACCCAGTACTTC.